The following is a TCR beta chain sequence with its context. As yet, its antigen is unknown. Isolated RNA was reverse transcribed in full, so expressed TCRB transcripts were sequenced. This table comes from immunoSEQ multiplex PCR, and its TCRdb copy is limited to in-frame clones, with some not included. This table holds hundreds of thousands of clones, approximately 12% found once. This sample stems from a study of beta chain features in type 1 diabetes. Study context: All samples together contributed 107,917,701 sorted cells for examination. Findings and caveats of the study: In these data, an HLA type influence on TCRB rearrangement remained unresolved.

On average, the one heparinised blood draw given by each donor was 90 to 150 mL. Sequenced input: naive CD4+ T cells from blood. This sequence originates from a young man in good health.

The CDR3 nucleotides are TGTGCCACCAGCAGATTACTGCTTTACGAGCAGTACTTC. It encodes CATSRLLLYEQYF. V usage is TRBV15 and J usage is TRBJ2-7; D is undetermined. Trimming stripped 2 bases from V and 4 bases from J, with 9 bases between. The CDR3 is 13 amino acids. The germline V gene has CDR1 LNHNV and CDR2 YYDKDF (reference sequence).